The source of this T cell receptor (beta chain) is a study of blood T cell repertoires in COVID-19. Original data processing: Amplified reference gene primers provided the basis for estimating nucleated cell counts. The method was immunoSEQ multiplex PCR; TCRdb's version includes in-frame clones alone and lacks a portion of them. V and J calls and clone size are given by that table; D and trimming were obtained from the DNA. This table holds some 100,000 clones, more than 80% found once. V lost 5 bases to trimming and J lost 6 bases; unmatched junction nucleotides: 11. The CDR3 is made up of 15 amino acids. The germline CDR1 and CDR2 sequences are LNHDA and SQIVND (reference sequence).

The receptor's source is a human donor in a cohort sampled during active COVID-19. The J gene is TRBJ2-7, the V gene TRBV19; 9 nucleotides agree with TRBD1. Sequenced: peripheral blood. The DNA for the CDR3 is TGTGCCAGTAGTCTCCTTGGACAGGGGAAAAGCGAGCAGTACTTC. It specifies CASSLLGQGKSEQYF.